This T cell receptor beta chain is drawn from a study of blood T cell repertoires in COVID-19. Study context: The samples span acute and convalescent COVID-19 from the United States, Italy and Spain.

This clone was seen more than once but under ten times. Germline-derived CDR1 and CDR2 are MNHEY and SVGEGT. This CDR3 comprises 13 residues. V lost 5 bases and J 5 bases, leaving 12 bases between the germline ends. Libraries were prepared by immunoSEQ multiplex PCR; TCRdb keeps only in-frame clonotypes and omits some of them. The sample yields roughly 99,000 clones, less than 85% seen once. The V gene is TRBV6-2 or TRBV6-3, the J gene TRBJ1-2; D remains unclear. The receptor comes from a woman aged 80 or older with active or convalescent COVID-19. Sequenced input: peripheral blood. Here the CDR3 DNA reads TGTGCCAGCAGTCAGTGGTCCTTTTATGGCTACACCTTC. Protein product: CASSQWSFYGYTF.